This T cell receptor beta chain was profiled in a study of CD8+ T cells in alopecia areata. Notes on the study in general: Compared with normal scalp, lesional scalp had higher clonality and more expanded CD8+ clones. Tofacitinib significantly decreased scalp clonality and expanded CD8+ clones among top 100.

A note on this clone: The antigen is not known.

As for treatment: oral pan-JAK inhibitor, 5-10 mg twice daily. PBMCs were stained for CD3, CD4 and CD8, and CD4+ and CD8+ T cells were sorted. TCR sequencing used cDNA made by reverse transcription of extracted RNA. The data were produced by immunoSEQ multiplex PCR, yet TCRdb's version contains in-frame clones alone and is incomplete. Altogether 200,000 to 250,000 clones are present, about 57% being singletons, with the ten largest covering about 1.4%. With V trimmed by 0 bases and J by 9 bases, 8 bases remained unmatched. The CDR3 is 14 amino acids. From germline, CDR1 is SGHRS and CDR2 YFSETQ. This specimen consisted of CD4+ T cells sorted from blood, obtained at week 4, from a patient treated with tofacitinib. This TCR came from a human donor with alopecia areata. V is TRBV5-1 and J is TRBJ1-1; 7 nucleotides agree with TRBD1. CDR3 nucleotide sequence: TGCGCCAGCAGCTTGGGGGGACAGAGAGACCAAGCTTTCTTT. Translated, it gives CASSLGGQRDQAFF.